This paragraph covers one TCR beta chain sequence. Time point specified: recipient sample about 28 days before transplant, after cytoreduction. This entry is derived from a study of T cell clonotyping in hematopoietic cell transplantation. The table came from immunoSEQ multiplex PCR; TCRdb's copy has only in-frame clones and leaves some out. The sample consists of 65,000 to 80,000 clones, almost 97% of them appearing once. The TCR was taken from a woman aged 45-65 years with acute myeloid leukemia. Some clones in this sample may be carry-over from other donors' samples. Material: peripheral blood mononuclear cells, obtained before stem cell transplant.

This chain's CDR3 is CASRGTSNTGELFF. For the CDR3, the DNA is TGTGCCAGCAGGGGAACGTCGAACACCGGGGAGCTGTTTTTT. The chain uses TRBV2 and TRBJ2-2, with D hard to call. In germline, CDR1 is SNHLY, CDR2 FYNNEI. CDR3 length equals 14 residues. The V end lost 6 bases, the J end lost 0 bases, and 8 bases lay between the germline ends.